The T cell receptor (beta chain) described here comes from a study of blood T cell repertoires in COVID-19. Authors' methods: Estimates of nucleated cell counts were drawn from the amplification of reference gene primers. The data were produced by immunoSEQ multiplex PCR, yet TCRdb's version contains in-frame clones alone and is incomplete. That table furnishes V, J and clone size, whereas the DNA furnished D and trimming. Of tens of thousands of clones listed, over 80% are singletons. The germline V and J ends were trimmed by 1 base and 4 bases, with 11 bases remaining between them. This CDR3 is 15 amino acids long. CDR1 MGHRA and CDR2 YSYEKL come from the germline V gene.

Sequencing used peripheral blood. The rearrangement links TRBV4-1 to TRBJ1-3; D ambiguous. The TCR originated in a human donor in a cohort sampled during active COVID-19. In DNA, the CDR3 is TGCGCCAGCAGCCAAGTTCCGCGGCGGGGAAACACCATATATTTT. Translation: CASSQVPRRGNTIYF.